The sample holds a few counts of the clone carrying this T cell receptor (beta chain). This sample was taken from a study of T cells in Graves' hyperthyroidism and ophthalmopathy. Calling Graves' hyperthyroidism stable meant ophthalmopathy did not progress within 18 months. Patients aged 18 to 65 had newly diagnosed hyperthyroidism lasting under 2 months. Clinicians diagnosed patients from clinical symptoms, serum thyroxine and TRAb, thyroid ultrasound and orbital computed tomography. The V end was cut by 7 bases, the J end by 8 bases, with 23 bases between. The CDR3 spans 16 residues. Germline-derived CDR1 and CDR2 are MNHNS and SASEGT. From RNA transcripts, TCR beta CDR3 regions were amplified. TCR CDR3 underwent first-round RT-PCR with the HTBI primer set. TCRdb reprocessed the multiplex PCR reads with MiXCR, giving one entry per CDR3 protein. The sample lists some 720,000 distinct CDR3 sequences; about 17% were seen once.

The sequencing input was blood. V gene TRBV6-1 combines with J gene TRBJ1-4; a weak D match, TRBD1 (6 bases). The clonotype originates from a man aged 18 to 30 with Graves' hyperthyroidism. CDR3 bases: TGTGCCAGCACCCCGGGGGGCAGAATCCGAGGAGAAAAACTGTTTTTT. It is translated as CASTPGGRIRGEKLFF.